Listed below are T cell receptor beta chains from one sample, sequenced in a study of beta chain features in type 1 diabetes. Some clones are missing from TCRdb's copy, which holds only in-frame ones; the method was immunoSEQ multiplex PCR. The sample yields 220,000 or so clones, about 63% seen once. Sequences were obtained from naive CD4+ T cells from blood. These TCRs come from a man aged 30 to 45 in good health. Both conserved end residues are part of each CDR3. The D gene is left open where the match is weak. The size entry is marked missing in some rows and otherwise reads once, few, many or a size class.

CAWSGISGGVTDTQYF | TGTGCCTGGAGTGGAATCAGCGGGGGAGTCACAGATACGCAGTATTTT | TRBV30 | TRBD2 | TRBJ2-3 | .
CSVEVRLAGFTDTQYF | TGCAGCGTTGAAGTACGACTAGCGGGATTCACAGATACGCAGTATTTT | TRBV29-1 | TRBD2 | TRBJ2-3 | .
CASRTQGPDSPLHF | TGTGCCAGCAGGACACAGGGCCCTGATTCACCCCTCCACTTT | TRBV5-4 | . | TRBJ1-6 | .
CASSQQADNEQFF | TGTGCCAGCAGTCAACAGGCGGACAATGAGCAGTTCTTC | TRBV7-2 | . | TRBJ2-1 | .
CAWRYRRDTDTQYF | TGTGCCTGGAGGTACCGTCGGGACACAGATACGCAGTATTTT | TRBV30 | . | TRBJ2-3 | .
CASSRMTGQVSYEQYF | TGTGCCAGCAGCAGAATGACAGGACAAGTCTCCTACGAGCAGTACTTC | TRBV5-6 | . | TRBJ2-7 | few
CAWSAGGDQAQHF | TGTGCCTGGAGTGCAGGGGGGGATCAGGCCCAGCATTTT | TRBV30 | TRBD1 | TRBJ1-5 | few
CASSPLGRAGNEQFF | TGTGCCAGCAGCCCTCTGGGGAGAGCGGGGAATGAGCAGTTCTTC | TRBV9 | TRBD2 | TRBJ2-1 | .
CAWSNVVGYTF | TGTGCCTGGAGTAACGTCGTTGGCTACACCTTC | TRBV30 | . | TRBJ1-2 | .
CASSLQRANTGELFF | TGTGCCAGCAGCTTACAGCGGGCAAACACCGGGGAGCTGTTTTTT | TRBV7-2 | . | TRBJ2-2 | .
CASSQGEGTQYF | TGCGCCAGCAGCCAAGGAGAAGGGACCCAGTACTTC | TRBV4-3 | . | TRBJ2-5 | once
CSVTDREKLFF | TGCAGCGTTACCGACAGGGAAAAACTGTTTTTT | TRBV29-1 | . | TRBJ1-4 | .
CASSPSGLGSTDTQYF | TGCGCCAGCAGCCCCTCGGGACTAGGGAGCACAGATACGCAGTATTTT | TRBV5-1 | TRBD2 | TRBJ2-3 | few
CASCARETQYF | TGTGCCAGCTGCGCCCGAGAGACCCAGTACTTC | TRBV28 | . | TRBJ2-5 | .
CASSLGTGQETQYF | TGCGCCAGCAGCTTGGGGACAGGGCAAGAGACCCAGTACTTC | TRBV5-1 | TRBD1 | TRBJ2-5 | .
CSARYDLEQFF | TGCAGTGCTAGGTACGATCTTGAGCAGTTCTTC | TRBV20-1 | . | TRBJ2-1 | few
CATSRDRKALVMETQYF | TGTGCCACCAGCAGAGATCGAAAAGCCCTCGTGATGGAGACCCAGTACTTC | TRBV15 | . | TRBJ2-5 | .
CASSLDARGTEAFF | TGTGCCAGCAGCTTAGATGCGCGGGGCACTGAAGCTTTCTTT | TRBV11-2 | . | TRBJ1-1 | .
CASERSQETQYF | TGTGCCAGCGAGCGGTCCCAAGAGACCCAGTACTTC | TRBV18 | . | TRBJ2-5 | .
CAWSGGRNNEQFF | TGTGCCTGGAGCGGCGGGCGGAACAATGAGCAGTTCTTC | TRBV30 | . | TRBJ2-1 | .
CAWSDRYGYTF | TGTGCCTGGAGTGATAGGTATGGCTACACCTTC | TRBV30 | . | TRBJ1-2 | .
CASTGPASTDTQYF | TGTGCCAGCACCGGACCAGCTAGCACAGATACGCAGTATTTT | TRBV2 | . | TRBJ2-3 | .
CASKQGTYNEQFF | TGTGCCAGCAAGCAGGGGACCTACAATGAGCAGTTCTTC | TRBV6-5 | . | TRBJ2-1 | .
CASSVEGSGEFSYNEQFF | TGTGCCAGCAGCGTAGAAGGTAGCGGAGAATTCTCCTACAATGAGCAGTTCTTC | TRBV7-2 | . | TRBJ2-1 | .
CASSGTAKLQETQYF | TGTGCCAGCAGCGGAACCGCTAAACTTCAAGAGACCCAGTACTTC | TRBV9 | . | TRBJ2-5 | .
CSAGPPGGEQYF | TGCAGCGCGGGACCGCCGGGGGGCGAGCAGTACTTC | TRBV29-1 | TRBD2 | TRBJ2-7 | few
CASSSRLAGTYEQYF | TGTGCCAGCAGCTCCCGACTAGCGGGAACATACGAGCAGTACTTC | TRBV6-6 | TRBD2 | TRBJ2-7 | .
CSVELTSGVYGYTF | TGCAGCGTTGAATTGACCTCAGGGGTCTATGGCTACACCTTC | TRBV29-1 | . | TRBJ1-2 | .
CSVEKRGPYGYTF | TGCAGCGTTGAAAAGAGGGGGCCTTATGGCTACACCTTC | TRBV29-1 | TRBD1 | TRBJ1-2 | .